The 7 T cell receptor beta chains presented below share a single source sample, sequenced in a study of T cell repertoires in cytomegalovirus infection. In TCRdb, the reads were re-called with MiXCR into one record per CDR3 protein. The data contain roughly 150,000 distinct CDR3 sequences, 15% to 20% of them singletons. Sequencing was performed on CD8+ T cells from PBMCs. The source of these receptors is a human donor in good health (CMV status not recorded). Some clones in this sample may be carry-over from other donors' samples.

Note on this clonotype: One junction end does not reproduce the germline sequence, and a read error may be involved. The V call is TRBV7-3, the J call TRBJ2-7; no clear D gene. The CDR3 runs to 15 residues. CDR1 SGHTA and CDR2 FQGTGA come from the germline V gene. CDR3 amino acids: CAISLTDLYPYEQYF. CDR3 nucleotide sequence: TGTGCCATCAGCCTAACGGACCTTTATCCCTACGAGCAGTACTTC.

There are a few counts of this clonotype. This chain links TRBV29-1 with TRBJ2-1; 7 bases are a match to TRBD2. Unmatched junction bases numbered 7, after V lost 3 bases and J lost 5 bases. Germline CDR1 SQVTM, CDR2 ANQGSEA. The CDR3 runs 14 residues. The CDR3 DNA reads TGCAGCGTTGATCTCCAGCGGGACCACAATGAGCAGTTCTTC. As protein: CSVDLQRDHNEQFF.

As to this clonotype: A read error may account for a junction end that differs from germline. The chain joins TRBV7-8 to TRBJ2-1; D may be TRBD1 or TRBD2 (5 bases each). This CDR3 spans 17 amino acids. The germline gives CDR1 SGHVS, CDR2 FQNEAQ. CDR3 amino acids: CASSPNQYGASYDEQFF. CDR3 nucleotide sequence: TGTGCCAGCAGCCCCAACCAGTACGGGGCCAGCTACGATGAGCAGTTCTTC.

This clonotype has just a few counts. The chain uses TRBV3-1 and TRBJ1-1; unclear D gene. CDR3 length equals 12 residues. Trimming took 2 bases from V and 1 from J, leaving 2 bases between them. Germline V CDR1 and CDR2: LGHDT, YNNKEL (reference sequence). This CDR3 reads CASSQTNTEAFF. CDR3 nucleotides: TGTGCCAGCAGCCAAACGAACACTGAAGCTTTCTTT. The full variable domain, in which reference TRBV3-1 and TRBJ1-1 provide the parts outside the CDR3, is DTAVSQTPKYLVTQMGNDKSIKCEQNLGHDTMYWYKQDSKKFLKIMFSYNNKELIINETVPNRFSPKSPDKAHLNLHINSLELGDSAVYFCASSQTNTEAFFGQGTRLTVV.

Only a few counts were recorded for this clonotype. The rearrangement links TRBV6-2 or TRBV6-3 to TRBJ2-4; D ambiguous. Germline assignment: CDR1 MNHEY and CDR2 SVGEGT. Trimming stripped 2 bases from V and 4 bases from J, with 0 bases between. This CDR3 has 11 residues. DNA for the CDR3: TGTGCCAGCAGTTACAAAAACATTCAGTACTTC. Translation gives CASSYKNIQYF.

This clonotype was recorded a few times. This rearrangement joins TRBV28 to TRBJ2-1, with D possibly matching TRBD1 (7 bases). CDR3 size: 13 residues. The germline CDR1 and CDR2 sequences are MDHEN and SYDVKM. With 8 bases removed from V and 9 bases from J, the gap between germline ends came to 17 bases. CDR3 protein: CASWRGRDPEQFF. In DNA, the CDR3 is TGTGCCAGCTGGAGGGGGCGGGACCCTGAGCAGTTCTTC.

The chain combines TRBV6-2 or TRBV6-3 with TRBJ2-1; TRBD1 is a possible D gene (6 bases). The CDR3 covers 14 residues. Germline CDR1 reads MNHEY; CDR2 reads SVGEGT. Between the trimmed V and J ends, which lost 2 bases and 5 bases, there was a span of 10 bases. CDR3 nucleotide sequence: TGTGCCAGCAGTTACGGCAGGGGCCACAATGAGCAGTTCTTC. Translating gives CASSYGRGHNEQFF.